The 30 T cell receptor beta chains presented below share a single source sample, sequenced in a study of T cells in Graves' hyperthyroidism and ophthalmopathy. TCR beta CDR3 region amplification was performed from RNA transcripts. Researchers ran a first-round RT-PCR on the TCR CDR3 using the HTBI primer set. TCRdb reprocessed the multiplex PCR reads with MiXCR, giving one entry per CDR3 protein. The sample includes roughly 500,000 distinct CDR3 sequences, around 43% seen only once; the top ten take about 43%. Sequenced: peripheral blood or thyroid tissue (not recorded which). These receptors all come from an adult woman with Graves' disease, either hyperthyroidism or ophthalmopathy (not recorded which).

J is TRBJ2-7 and V is TRBV11-2; TRBD1 matches at 7 bases. J gave up 0 bases and V 5 bases, and 13 bases lay outside the gene matches. The CDR3 extends over 17 amino acids. In germline, CDR1 is SGHAT, CDR2 FQNNGV. This CDR3 reads CASSPPRTGPLSYEQYF. Here the CDR3 DNA reads TGTGCCAGCAGCCCCCCACGGACAGGCCCGCTCTCCTACGAGCAGTACTTC.

This chain links TRBV12-3 or TRBV12-4 with TRBJ1-1, with 9 bases that match TRBD1. The CDR3 is 16 residues long. J gave up 1 base and V 6 bases, and 9 bases lay outside the gene matches. CDR3 sequence reads: CASRRGQGQGNTEAFF. CDR3 nucleotide sequence: TGTGCCAGCAGGAGAGGACAGGGGCAAGGGAACACTGAAGCTTTCTTT.

At least ten counts were recorded for this clonotype. The genes are TRBV7-3 and TRBJ1-2, with 7 bases lining up with TRBD1. V shed 1 base and J 6 bases; nucleotides not matched to a gene: 2. There are 13 residues in the CDR3. CDR1 and CDR2 from the germline V gene are SGHTA and FQGTGA. The CDR3, as DNA: TGTGCCAGCAGCTTAAATGGACAGGATGGCTACACCTTC. This encodes CASSLNGQDGYTF. The entire variable domain, with the rest obtained from reference TRBV7-3 and TRBJ1-2, is as follows: GAGVSQTPSNKVTEKGKYVELRCDPISGHTALYWYRQSLGQGPEFLIYFQGTGAADDSGLPNDRFFAVRPEGSVSTLKIQRTERGDSAVYLCASSLNGQDGYTFGSGTRLTVV.

This clonotype was counted many times. The chain links TRBV7-9 to TRBJ2-5; tentatively, D is TRBD2 (5 bases). V shed 5 bases and J shed 1 base, with 17 bases lying between them. Germline V gives CDR1 SEHNR, CDR2 FQNEAQ (reference sequence). The CDR3 is 16 amino acids. The CDR3 nucleotides are TGTGCCAGCAGCATCGGCAATAGCGCTTCCCAAGAGACCCAGTACTTC. This translates into CASSIGNSASQETQYF.

The V gene is TRBV7-3, the J gene TRBJ1-1; D is ambiguous. The CDR3 sequence is 15 residues long. The V gene lost 5 bases and the J gene lost 1 base, with 14 bases spanning the gap. Germline assignment: CDR1 SGHTA and CDR2 FQGTGA. The CDR3: CASSRPPGTNTEAFF. The CDR3 DNA reads TGTGCCAGCAGCCGCCCACCGGGTACGAACACTGAAGCTTTCTTT.

The V call is TRBV25-1, the J call TRBJ2-6; D is perhaps TRBD2 (6 bases). Germline CDR1 MGHDK, CDR2 SYGVNS. The CDR3 consists of 17 residues. Trimming removed 4 bases at V and 1 base at J, with 14 bases between. CDR3 loop: CASSGGLEGSGANVLTF. DNA of the CDR3: TGTGCCAGCAGTGGCGGTTTGGAGGGGTCTGGGGCCAACGTCCTGACTTTC.

The chain employs TRBV20-1 and TRBJ1-5; no definite D call. Germline V gene lookup returns CDR1 DFQATT and CDR2 SNEGSKA (reference sequence). V lost 6 bases and J 1 base, leaving 10 bases between the germline ends. This CDR3 has 13 residues. The CDR3 nucleotides are TGCAGTGCCGCTCGAGCGAGCAATCAGCCCCAGCATTTT. Protein: CSAARASNQPQHF.

This clonotype was detected many times. The chain joins TRBV20-1 to TRBJ2-5, with 8 bases matching TRBD1. The CDR3 runs 15 residues. Trimming took 6 bases from V and 1 from J; bases not matched to a gene: 10. Germline CDR1 is DFQATT and CDR2 is SNEGSKA (reference sequence). The CDR3 region is CSAPDSDRGQETQYF. DNA of the CDR3: TGCAGTGCCCCGGATTCAGACAGGGGCCAAGAGACCCAGTACTTC.

The J gene is TRBJ2-7, the V gene TRBV7-8, with D possibly TRBD1 on 5 matching bases. Between the trimmed V and J ends, which lost 2 bases and 0 bases, there was a span of 14 bases. Germline lookup yields CDR1 SGHVS and CDR2 FQNEAQ. The CDR3 is made up of 16 amino acids. The CDR3: CASSLRLQAASYEQYF. CDR3 DNA: TGTGCCAGCAGCTTACGCTTACAGGCCGCCTCCTACGAGCAGTACTTC.

The sample holds a few counts of this clonotype. The chain is built from TRBV9 and TRBJ1-4, with 8 bases aligning to TRBD1. V shed 5 bases, J shed 8 bases, and the junction held 11 bases outside the gene matches. The V gene's germline CDR1 is SGDLS and CDR2 YYNGEE. The CDR3 sequence is 15 residues long. This CDR3 is CASSWATGDSEKLFF. The CDR3 DNA reads TGTGCCAGCAGTTGGGCGACAGGGGACTCGGAAAAACTGTTTTTT.

In its sample, this clonotype was seen a few times. A junction end diverges from the germline sequence, so it may reflect a read error. The rearrangement joins TRBV7-2 to TRBJ1-2; D might be TRBD1 (5 bases). The CDR3 loop spans 15 amino acids. CDR1 is SGHTA, CDR2 FQGNSA, per germline. The chain's CDR3 is CASSEAPDKPHGCTF. CDR3 nucleotide sequence: TGTGCCAGCAGTGAAGCCCCGGACAAGCCCCATGGCTGCACCTTC.

The sample holds many counts of this clonotype. This chain joins TRBV10-2 and TRBJ2-6; D ambiguous. Per germline, CDR1 WSHSY and CDR2 SAAADI. The V end lost 3 bases, the J end lost 0 bases, and 3 bases lay between the germline ends. The CDR3 extends over 14 amino acids. CDR3 coding DNA: TGCGCCAGCAGTGAACGCTCTGGGGCCAACGTCCTGACTTTC. Translation gives CASSERSGANVLTF.

This clonotype has only a few counts. This chain uses TRBV2 with TRBJ2-5; no definite D call. Germline CDR1 SNHLY, CDR2 FYNNEI. The V gene lost 8 bases and the J gene lost 2 bases, with 9 bases spanning the gap. CDR3 size: 12 residues. The CDR3 region has the DNA TGTGCCAGCTTTGGCGCTCAAGAGACCCAGTACTTC. Translation gives CASFGAQETQYF.

V is TRBV7-3 and J is TRBJ1-5, with D unclear. V dropped 7 bases and J dropped 11 bases, with 12 bases sitting between them. The V gene's germline CDR1 is SGHTA and CDR2 FQGTGA. The CDR3 contains 11 residues. CDR3 nucleotide sequence: TGTGCCAGCAACCGAGGAGGGACCCAGCATTTT. Translation: CASNRGGTQHF.

The chain recombines TRBV20-1 with TRBJ2-7, with no clear D. Germline V gene sequence: CDR1 DFQATT, CDR2 SNEGSKA (reference sequence). The CDR3 has 13 residues. The V gene lost 2 bases and the J gene lost 7 bases, with 15 bases spanning the gap. CDR3 DNA: TGCAGTGCTAGATCAGACCTGGGGTGGGAGCAGTACTTC. Amino acid sequence: CSARSDLGWEQYF.

The rearrangement joins TRBV12-3 or TRBV12-4 to TRBJ2-7; tentative D call: TRBD1 (6 bases). V was shortened by 6 bases and J by 5 bases, with 20 bases between the two germline ends. The CDR3 totals 15 residues. The CDR3 coding sequence is TGTGCCAGCAGAATGACAGGAAGATTGAATGACGAGCAGTACTTC. It specifies CASRMTGRLNDEQYF.

This sequence joins TRBV7-8 and TRBJ1-2; possibly TRBD1 for D (5 bases). CDR3 length: 12 amino acids. V was pared by 8 bases and J by 4 bases, with 11 bases between. Per the germline V gene, CDR1 is SGHVS and CDR2 is FQNEAQ. CDR3 loop: CASLDTCYGYTF. For the CDR3, the DNA is TGTGCCAGCCTGGACACTTGCTATGGCTACACCTTC.

V and J are TRBV25-1 and TRBJ1-1; tentatively, D is TRBD1 (5 bases). V was cut by 10 bases and J by 0 bases, with 30 bases left in between. Germline values: CDR1 MGHDK, CDR2 SYGVNS. The length of the CDR3 is 19 residues. DNA for the CDR3: TGTGCCATCAGACGCCCCCCGACGCCCCCGGGACCTCTGAACACTGAAGCTTTCTTT. It is translated as CAIRRPPTPPGPLNTEAFF.

Comments on this clonotype: An end of the junction does not agree with germline; a read error may underlie this. The chain carries TRBV7-3 and TRBJ2-5, with a possible D match to TRBD1 (6 bases). In germline, CDR1 is SGHTA, CDR2 FQGTGA. The CDR3 has 16 amino acids. CDR3 in DNA: TGTGCCAGCAGCATAACAGGGAGTCGGGGTCAAGAGACCCAGTACTTC. Its translation is CASSITGSRGQETQYF.

This clonotype was counted a few times. This chain uses TRBV7-9 with TRBJ2-3; D gene unclear. V was shortened by 2 bases and J by 6 bases, with 6 bases between the two germline ends. This CDR3 has 12 amino acids. Germline loops: CDR1 SEHNR, CDR2 FQNEAQ (reference sequence). The CDR3, as DNA: TGTGCCAGCAGCTTAATCCCCGATACGCAGTATTTT. Translating it yields CASSLIPDTQYF.

This CDR3 reads CASSPAGRDNSPLHF. The CDR3 DNA sequence: TGCGCCAGCAGCCCAGCGGGCAGGGATAATTCACCCCTCCACTTT. The V call is TRBV5-1, the J call TRBJ1-6; perhaps TRBD1 as D (5 bases). Trimming shortened V by 4 bases and J by 5 bases, and 13 bases separated the two germline ends. The CDR3 runs 15 residues. Germline values: CDR1 SGHRS, CDR2 YFSETQ.

The chain is built from TRBV5-1 and TRBJ1-6; the D is unclear. This CDR3 has 11 amino acids. Per the germline V gene, CDR1 is SGHRS and CDR2 is YFSETQ. Trimming stripped 0 bases from V and 11 bases from J, with 3 bases between. The CDR3 protein is CASSLATPLHF. The DNA of the CDR3 is TGCGCCAGCAGCTTGGCCACACCCCTCCACTTT.

The chain combines TRBV10-3 with TRBJ2-6, with D tentatively TRBD2 (6 bases). V shed 10 bases and J shed 2 bases, with 15 bases lying between them. Germline-derived CDR1 and CDR2 are ENHRY and SYGVKD. The CDR3 extends over 15 amino acids. The CDR3 coding sequence is TGTGCCAGCAGAACCCGCGGGACTGGGGCCAACGTCCTGACTTTC. This sequence encodes CASRTRGTGANVLTF.

V and J are TRBV7-2 and TRBJ1-6; D perhaps matches TRBD1 (6 bases). The CDR3 totals 18 residues. Trimming took 5 bases from V and 7 from J, leaving 24 bases between them. Germline CDR1 reads SGHTA; CDR2 reads FQGNSA. CDR3 DNA sequence: TGTGCCAGCAGCCAAGATCGGGGGGCGGGCCTCGGGAATTCACCCCTCCACTTT. Encoded protein: CASSQDRGAGLGNSPLHF.

V is TRBV6-5 and J is TRBJ2-7; D possibly uses TRBD1 or TRBD2 (5 bases each). Looked up from germline, CDR1 is MNHEY and CDR2 is SVGAGI. The V gene lost 2 bases and the J gene lost 5 bases, with 10 bases spanning the gap. The CDR3 contains 13 residues. The DNA for the CDR3 is TGTGCCAGCAGTTACGTGGGGGTGGACGAGCAGTACTTC. Amino acid sequence: CASSYVGVDEQYF.

V gene TRBV7-9 combines with J gene TRBJ2-5, with 12 nucleotides matching TRBD2. Germline loops: CDR1 SEHNR, CDR2 FQNEAQ (reference sequence). The CDR3 runs 16 residues. V shed 5 bases, J shed 2 bases, and the junction held 6 bases outside the gene matches. In DNA, the CDR3 is TGTGCCAGCAGCCGGACTAGCGGGAACCCTCAAGAGACCCAGTACTTC. Protein sequence: CASSRTSGNPQETQYF. Together with reference TRBV7-9 and TRBJ2-5, the CDR3 gives the full variable domain: DTGVSQNPRHKITKRGQNVTFRCDPISEHNRLYWYRQTLGQGPEFLTYFQNEAQLEKSRLLSDRFSAERPKGSFSTLEIQRTEQGDSAMYLCASSRTSGNPQETQYFGPGTRLLVL.

This chain links TRBV9 with TRBJ1-2; 7 bases agree with TRBD1. V shed 6 bases and J 2 bases; nucleotides not matched to a gene: 4. The germline CDR1 and CDR2 sequences are SGDLS and YYNGEE. There are 13 residues in the CDR3. The CDR3 loop reads CASKQGENYGYTF. CDR3 nucleotides: TGTGCCAGCAAGCAGGGGGAAAACTATGGCTACACCTTC. Filled out from reference TRBV9 and TRBJ1-2, the complete variable domain reads DSGVTQTPKHLITATGQRVTLRCSPRSGDLSVYWYQQSLDQGLQFLIQYYNGEERAKGNILERFSAQQFPDLHSELNLSSLELGDSALYFCASKQGENYGYTFGSGTRLTVV.

This clonotype was seen many times. This chain links TRBV12-3 or TRBV12-4 with TRBJ2-7; TRBD2 is a possible D gene (6 bases). The CDR3 sequence is 13 residues long. Trimming cost V 3 bases and J 6 bases, with 12 bases left between them. DNA for the CDR3: TGTGCCAGCAGTTTCGGGGGAAATGGCGAGCAGTACTTC. Its translation: CASSFGGNGEQYF.

This clonotype occurred many times. This chain links TRBV9 with TRBJ2-5; 13 bases are shared with TRBD2. Per the germline V gene, CDR1 is SGDLS and CDR2 is YYNGEE. The CDR3 is 16 residues long. V was pared by 4 bases and J by 4 bases, with 7 bases of the junction left unmatched. This chain's CDR3 is CASSPGTSGTRETQYF. In DNA, the CDR3 is TGTGCCAGCAGCCCGGGGACTAGCGGGACGAGAGAGACCCAGTACTTC.

The CDR3 loop reads CSARRQGGADGYTGELFF. In DNA, the CDR3 is TGCAGTGCTAGAAGGCAGGGAGGCGCGGATGGCTACACCGGGGAGCTGTTTTTT. This rearrangement joins TRBV20-1 to TRBJ2-2; D may be TRBD2 (6 bases). Trimming left V 2 bases short and J 3 bases short, with 22 bases between. Per the germline V gene, CDR1 is DFQATT and CDR2 is SNEGSKA (reference sequence). CDR3 length equals 18 residues.